This T cell receptor (beta chain) was captured in a study of blood T cell repertoires in COVID-19. Study-level information: Acute-phase and convalescent COVID-19 samples originated in the United States, Italy and Spain. T cells, B-cell-depleted T cells, or PBMCs supplied cDNA or gDNA.

The V gene's germline CDR1 is SGHTA and CDR2 FQGNSA. Trimming stripped 0 bases from V and 2 bases from J, with 5 bases between. CDR3 length: 14 amino acids. Per the original methods: From reference gene primer amplification, estimates of nucleated cell counts were derived. TCRdb keeps only in-frame clones here, not all; method: immunoSEQ multiplex PCR. The V and J calls and clone size were taken over from that table, and D and trimming were inferred from the DNA. In the table there are a few hundred thousand clones, over 75% of which are singletons. As concerns this clone: This specimen includes other DNA sequences encoding the same CDR3.

The TCR sequence derives from a human donor in a cohort sampled during active COVID-19. The rearrangement uses TRBV7-2 and TRBJ1-5; TRBD1 is a possible D gene (5 bases). Sequences were obtained from peripheral blood. CDR3 nucleotide sequence: TGTGCCAGCAGCTTAGCAGGGGGCAATCAGCCCCAGCATTTT. Its protein product is CASSLAGGNQPQHF.